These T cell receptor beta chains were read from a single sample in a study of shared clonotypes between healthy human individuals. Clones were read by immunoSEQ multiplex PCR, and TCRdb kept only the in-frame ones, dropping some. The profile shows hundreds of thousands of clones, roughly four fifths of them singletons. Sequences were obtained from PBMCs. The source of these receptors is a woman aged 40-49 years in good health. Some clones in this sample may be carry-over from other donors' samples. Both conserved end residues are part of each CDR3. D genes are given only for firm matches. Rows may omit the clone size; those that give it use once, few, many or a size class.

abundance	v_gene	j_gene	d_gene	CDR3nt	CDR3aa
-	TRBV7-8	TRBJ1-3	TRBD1	TGTGCCAGCAGCTTCGGGACAGAAGGAAACACCATATATTTT	CASSFGTEGNTIYF
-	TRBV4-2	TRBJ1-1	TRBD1	TGTGCCAGCAGCCCTCCTACAGGGGGTAAACACATAATCGAAGCTTTCTTT	CASSPPTGGKHIIEAFF
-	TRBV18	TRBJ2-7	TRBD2	TGTGCCAGCTCATTACTAGCGGGAGGGCCGTACGAGCAGTACTTC	CASSLLAGGPYEQYF
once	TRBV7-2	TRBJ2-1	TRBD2	TGTGCCAGCAGCTTAGCGGGAGGGCCCGATGAGCAGTTCTTC	CASSLAGGPDEQFF
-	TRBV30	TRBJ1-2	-	TGTGCCTGGACCAGGACAAGCTATGGCTACACCTTC	CAWTRTSYGYTF
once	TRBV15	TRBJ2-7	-	TGTGCCACCAGCAGAGACAGGGTATCCTCCTACGAGCAGTACTTC	CATSRDRVSSYEQYF
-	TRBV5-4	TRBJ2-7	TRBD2	TGTGCCAGCAGCTCCGGGACTAGCGGGAGGAACGAGCAGTACTTC	CASSSGTSGRNEQYF
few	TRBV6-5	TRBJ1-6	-	TGTGCCAGCGGAAGCCCTTCACCCCTCCACTTT	CASGSPSPLHF
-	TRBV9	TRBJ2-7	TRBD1	TGTGCCAGCAGCGTATCCAGGGGGTCCTACGAGCAGTACTTC	CASSVSRGSYEQYF
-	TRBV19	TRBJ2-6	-	TGTGCCAGTAGTGCGGTCAGTTCTGGGGCCAACGTCCTGACTTTC	CASSAVSSGANVLTF
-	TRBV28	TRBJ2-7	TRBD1	TGTGCCAGCAGTTTGGGGACAGGATTCCCCTACGAGCAGTACTTC	CASSLGTGFPYEQYF
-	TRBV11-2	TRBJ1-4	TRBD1	TGTGCCAGCAGCTTAGGACAGGGGAGTGAAAAACTGTTTTTT	CASSLGQGSEKLFF
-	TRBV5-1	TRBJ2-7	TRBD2	TGCGCCAGCAGCCCCCCACTAGCGGCCCCCTACGAGCAGTACTTC	CASSPPLAAPYEQYF
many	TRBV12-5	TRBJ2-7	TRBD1	TGTGCTAGTGGTTTGTCTAGCCGGGACAGGGTCTACGAGCAGTACTTC	CASGLSSRDRVYEQYF
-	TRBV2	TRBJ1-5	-	TGTGCCAGCAGTGAAGTGGGGGGTTGGAATCAGCCCCAGCATTTT	CASSEVGGWNQPQHF
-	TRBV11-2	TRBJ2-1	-	TGTGCCAGCAGCTTAGGGTCTTCGGACAATGAGCAGTTCTTC	CASSLGSSDNEQFF
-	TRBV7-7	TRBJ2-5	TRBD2	TGTGCTAGCAGCTTGGATTCTAGCGGGAGTGGGGAGACCCAGTACTTC	CASSLDSSGSGETQYF
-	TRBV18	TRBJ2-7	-	TGTGCCAGCTCACCAGGAGGCGCCCTCGGCGAGCAGTACTTC	CASSPGGALGEQYF